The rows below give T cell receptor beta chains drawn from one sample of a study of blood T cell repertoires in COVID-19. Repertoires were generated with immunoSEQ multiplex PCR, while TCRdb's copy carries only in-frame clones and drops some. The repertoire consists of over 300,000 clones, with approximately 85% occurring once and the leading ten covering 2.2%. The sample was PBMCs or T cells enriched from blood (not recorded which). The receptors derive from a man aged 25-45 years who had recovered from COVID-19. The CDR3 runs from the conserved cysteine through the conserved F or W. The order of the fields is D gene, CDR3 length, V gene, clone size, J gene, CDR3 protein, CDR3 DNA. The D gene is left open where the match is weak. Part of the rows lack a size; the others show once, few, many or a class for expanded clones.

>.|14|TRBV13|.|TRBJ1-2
CASSPGGDYYGYTF
TGTGCCAGCAGCCCCGGGGGGGACTACTATGGCTACACCTTC
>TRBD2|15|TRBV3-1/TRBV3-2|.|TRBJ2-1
CASSQGTSPGGEQFF
TGTGCCAGCAGCCAAGGGACTAGCCCTGGGGGTGAGCAGTTCTTC
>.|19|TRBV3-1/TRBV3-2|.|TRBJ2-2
CASSQEKGWFPGQDGELFF
TGTGCCAGCAGCCAAGAGAAAGGTTGGTTTCCAGGGCAAGACGGGGAGCTGTTTTTT
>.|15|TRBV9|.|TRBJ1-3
CASSVGIASGNTIYF
TGTGCCAGCAGCGTAGGAATAGCCTCTGGAAACACCATATATTTT
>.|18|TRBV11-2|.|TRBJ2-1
CASSFFYSATSSYNEQFF
TGTGCCAGCAGCTTTTTTTATTCAGCGACTAGCTCCTACAATGAGCAGTTCTTC
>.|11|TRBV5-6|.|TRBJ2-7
CASSLFYEQYF
TGTGCCAGCAGCCTATTCTACGAGCAGTACTTC
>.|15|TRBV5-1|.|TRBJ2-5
CASSLSGNGGETQYF
TGCGCCAGCAGCTTGTCCGGGAACGGTGGAGAGACCCAGTACTTC
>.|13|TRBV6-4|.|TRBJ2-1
CASSSTLHNEQFF
TGTGCCAGCAGTTCGACTTTACACAATGAGCAGTTCTTC
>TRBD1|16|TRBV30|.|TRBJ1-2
CACQGAPQTINYGYTF
TGTGCCTGCCAGGGGGCGCCCCAGACCATTAACTATGGCTACACCTTC
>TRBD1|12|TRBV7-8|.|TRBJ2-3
CASSFEGGEQYF
TGTGCCAGCAGCTTTGAAGGGGGCGAGCAGTATTTT
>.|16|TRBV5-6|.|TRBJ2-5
CASSFGGGRTRETQYF
TGTGCCAGCAGCTTTGGGGGAGGACGGACCAGAGAGACCCAGTACTTC
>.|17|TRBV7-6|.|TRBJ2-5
CASSLGSGRGIQETQYF
TGTGCCAGCAGCTTAGGGTCGGGCAGGGGCATCCAAGAGACCCAGTACTTC
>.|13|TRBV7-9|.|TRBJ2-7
CASSFSRGYEQYF
TGTGCCAGCAGTTTCTCTCGGGGATACGAGCAGTACTTC
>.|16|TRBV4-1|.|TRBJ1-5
CASSQDLTGSYQPQHF
TGCGCCAGCAGCCAAGATCTAACAGGGAGCTATCAGCCCCAGCATTTT
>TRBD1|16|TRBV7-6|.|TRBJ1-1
CASSLGADRGVAEAFF
TGTGCCAGCAGCTTGGGAGCGGACAGGGGCGTTGCTGAAGCTTTCTTT
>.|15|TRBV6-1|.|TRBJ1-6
CASSEVLAYNSPLHF
TGTGCCAGCAGTGAAGTTCTCGCCTATAATTCACCCCTCCACTTT
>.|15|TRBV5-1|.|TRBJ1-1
CASSLAGKTNTEAFF
TGCGCCAGCAGCTTGGCAGGGAAAACGAACACTGAAGCTTTCTTT
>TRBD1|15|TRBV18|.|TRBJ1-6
CASSPGQVPNSPLHF
TGTGCCAGCTCACCGGGACAGGTTCCAAATTCACCCCTCCACTTT
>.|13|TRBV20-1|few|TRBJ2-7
CSASPQGIYEQYF
TGCAGTGCTAGTCCCCAGGGGATCTACGAGCAGTACTTC
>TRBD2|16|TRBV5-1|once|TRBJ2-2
CASSLVAGGPPGELFF
TGCGCCAGCAGCTTGGTTGCGGGGGGGCCCCCCGGGGAGCTGTTTTTT
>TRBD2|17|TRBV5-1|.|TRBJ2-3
CASMSGGAPSSTDTQYF
TGCGCCAGCATGAGCGGGGGGGCTCCATCTAGCACAGATACGCAGTATTTT
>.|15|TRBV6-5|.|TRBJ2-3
CASTYTNLEADTQYF
TGTGCCAGCACGTATACCAACCTGGAGGCAGATACGCAGTATTTT
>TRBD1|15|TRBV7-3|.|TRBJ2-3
CASSIGTGSGDTQYF
TGTGCCAGCAGCATTGGGACAGGTTCAGGGGATACGCAGTATTTT
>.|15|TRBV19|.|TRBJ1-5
CASRVQGSSNQPQHF
TGTGCCAGTAGGGTACAGGGTTCGAGCAATCAGCCCCAGCATTTT
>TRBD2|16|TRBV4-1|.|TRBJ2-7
CASSQEGTSLTYEQYF
TGCGCCAGCAGCCAAGAAGGGACTAGCCTTACCTACGAGCAGTACTTC
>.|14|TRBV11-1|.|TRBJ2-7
CASSLADRIYEQYF
TGTGCCAGCAGCTTAGCTGACAGAATCTACGAGCAGTACTTC
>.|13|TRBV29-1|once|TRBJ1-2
CSVEDQEGVGYTF
TGCAGCGTTGAAGATCAGGAAGGGGTTGGCTACACCTTC
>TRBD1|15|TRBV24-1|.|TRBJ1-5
CATSDPGQGEQPQHF
TGTGCCACCAGTGATCCGGGACAGGGTGAGCAGCCCCAGCATTTT
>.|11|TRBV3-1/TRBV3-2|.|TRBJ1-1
CASRKGAEAFF
TGTGCCAGCAGAAAGGGGGCTGAAGCTTTCTTT
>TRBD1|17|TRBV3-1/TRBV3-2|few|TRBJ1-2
CASSQGASRGINYGYTF
TGTGCCAGCAGCCAAGGAGCTTCCAGGGGGATTAACTATGGCTACACCTTC
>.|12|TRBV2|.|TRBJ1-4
CASSASREKLFF
TGTGCCAGCAGTGCCAGTCGTGAAAAACTGTTTTTT
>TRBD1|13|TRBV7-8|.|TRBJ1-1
CASSYRGGTEAFF
TGTGCCAGCAGCTACAGGGGAGGCACTGAAGCTTTCTTT
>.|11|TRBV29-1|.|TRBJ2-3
CSVDSGYTQYF
TGCAGCGTTGACTCGGGGTATACGCAGTATTTT
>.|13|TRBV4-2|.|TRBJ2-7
CASSQDHQVEQYF
TGTGCCAGCAGCCAAGATCACCAGGTCGAGCAGTACTTC
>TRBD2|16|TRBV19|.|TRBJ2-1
CASSIDLWGGRNEQFF
TGTGCCAGTAGTATAGATCTTTGGGGGGGGAGGAATGAGCAGTTCTTC
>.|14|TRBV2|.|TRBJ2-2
CASSPERHPGELFF
TGTGCCAGCAGTCCCGAGAGACACCCCGGGGAGCTGTTTTTT
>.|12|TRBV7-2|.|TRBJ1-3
CASSLETGTIYF
TGTGCCAGCAGCCTGGAGACCGGGACCATATATTTT
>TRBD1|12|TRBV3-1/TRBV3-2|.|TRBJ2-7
CASSGQGTWQYF
TGTGCCAGCAGCGGACAGGGGACATGGCAGTACTTC
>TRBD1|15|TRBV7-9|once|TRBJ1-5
CASSMGQLSNQPQHF
TGTGCCAGCAGCATGGGACAGTTGAGCAATCAGCCCCAGCATTTT
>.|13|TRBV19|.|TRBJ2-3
CASRGRGADTQYF
TGTGCCAGTAGGGGCAGGGGGGCCGATACGCAGTATTTT
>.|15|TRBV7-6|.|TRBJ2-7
CASSLLLGGGDEQYF
TGTGCCAGCAGCTTGCTTCTTGGAGGGGGCGACGAGCAGTACTTC
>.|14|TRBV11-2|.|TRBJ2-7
CASSLGRLVYEQYF
TGTGCCAGCAGCTTAGGGCGGCTAGTCTACGAGCAGTACTTC
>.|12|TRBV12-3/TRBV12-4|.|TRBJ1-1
CASSLGGFEAFF
TGTGCCAGCAGTTTAGGCGGATTTGAAGCTTTCTTT
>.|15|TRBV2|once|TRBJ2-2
CASRDWGSNTGELFF
TGTGCCAGCAGGGACTGGGGATCGAACACCGGGGAGCTGTTTTTT
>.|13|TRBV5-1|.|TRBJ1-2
CASSSDSLYGYTF
TGCGCCAGCAGCTCCGACAGCCTCTATGGCTACACCTTC
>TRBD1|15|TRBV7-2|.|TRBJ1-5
CASSSGQGSNQPQHF
TGTGCCAGCAGCTCTGGACAGGGTAGCAATCAGCCCCAGCATTTT
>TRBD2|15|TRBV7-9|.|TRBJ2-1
CASPPAGGTAGGQFF
TGTGCCAGCCCTCCAGCGGGGGGTACCGCAGGGGGGCAGTTCTTC